This T cell receptor (beta chain) was profiled in a study of T cells in Graves' hyperthyroidism and ophthalmopathy. The investigators amplified TCR beta CDR3 regions from RNA transcripts. A set of HTBI primers served as the primers for a first-round RT-PCR of the TCR CDR3. TCRdb independently ran MiXCR on the multiplex PCR reads; one entry per CDR3 protein. The sample lists 650,000 to 750,000 distinct CDR3 sequences, roughly 15% occurring once. Whole-study results and caveats: Blood held most thyroid clonotypes expanded above 0.001 frequency.

This clonotype was observed a handful of times. Its antigen is not known. V dropped 5 bases and J dropped 4 bases, with 11 bases sitting between them. Germline CDR1 is SGHTA and CDR2 is FQGTGA. The CDR3 runs to 14 residues. The TCR originated in a woman between 18 and 29 years old with Graves' hyperthyroidism. V usage is TRBV7-3 and J usage is TRBJ2-2; no clear D gene. Sequenced: blood. CDR3 sequence: CASSAKPLTGELFF. The CDR3, as DNA: TGTGCCAGCAGCGCGAAACCCCTCACCGGGGAGCTGTTTTTT.